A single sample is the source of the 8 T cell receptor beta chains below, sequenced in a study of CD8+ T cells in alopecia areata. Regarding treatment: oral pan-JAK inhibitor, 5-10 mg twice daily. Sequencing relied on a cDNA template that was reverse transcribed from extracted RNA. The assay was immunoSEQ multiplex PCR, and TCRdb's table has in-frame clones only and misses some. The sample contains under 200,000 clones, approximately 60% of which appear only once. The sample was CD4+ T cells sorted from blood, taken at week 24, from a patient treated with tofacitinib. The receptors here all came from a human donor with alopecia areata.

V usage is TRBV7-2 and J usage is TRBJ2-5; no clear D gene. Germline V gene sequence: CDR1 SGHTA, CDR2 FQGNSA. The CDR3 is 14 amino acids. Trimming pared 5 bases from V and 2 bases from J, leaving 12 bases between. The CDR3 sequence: CASSRRVSQETQYF. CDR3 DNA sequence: TGTGCCAGCAGCCGTAGAGTCTCTCAAGAGACCCAGTACTTC.

The CDR3 here is CASSEGGLSNQPQHF. In nucleotides, the CDR3 is TGTGCCAGCAGTGAAGGAGGTCTTAGCAATCAGCCCCAGCATTTT. This sequence joins TRBV25-1 and TRBJ1-5; D remains unclear. CDR1 is MGHDK and CDR2 is SYGVNS in the germline V gene. The V gene lost 2 bases and the J gene lost 0 bases, with 8 bases spanning the gap. The length of the CDR3 is 15 residues.

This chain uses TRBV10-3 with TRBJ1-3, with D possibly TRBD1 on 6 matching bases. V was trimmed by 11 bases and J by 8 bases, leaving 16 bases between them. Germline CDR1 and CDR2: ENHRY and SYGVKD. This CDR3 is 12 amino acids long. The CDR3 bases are TGTGCCGGTGGCAGGGGATCAGACACCATATATTTT. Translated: CAGGRGSDTIYF.

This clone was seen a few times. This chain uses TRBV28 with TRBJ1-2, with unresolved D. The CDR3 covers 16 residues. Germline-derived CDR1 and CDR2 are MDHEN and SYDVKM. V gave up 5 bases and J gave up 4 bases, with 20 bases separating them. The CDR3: CASSNPTGILSYGYTF. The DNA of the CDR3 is TGTGCCAGCAGTAACCCCACCGGGATCCTAAGCTATGGCTACACCTTC.

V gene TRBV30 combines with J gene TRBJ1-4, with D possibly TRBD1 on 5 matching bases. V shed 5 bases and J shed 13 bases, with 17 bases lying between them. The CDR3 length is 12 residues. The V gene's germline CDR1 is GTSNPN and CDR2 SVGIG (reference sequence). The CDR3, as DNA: TGTGCCTGGGGACATGGGTATTTCGGACTGTTTTTT. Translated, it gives CAWGHGYFGLFF.

CDR3 bases: TGCAGCGTTGTGGGACTATTCACGGTGGAGACCCAGTACTTC. The encoded protein is CSVVGLFTVETQYF. V is TRBV29-1 and J is TRBJ2-5; 7 positions agree with TRBD2. Germline loops: CDR1 SQVTM, CDR2 ANQGSEA. CDR3 size: 14 residues. V was clipped by 4 bases and J by 5 bases; unmatched bases: 10. The full variable domain, rest sourced from reference TRBV29-1 and TRBJ2-5, is SAVISQKPSRDICQRGTSLTIQCQVDSQVTMMFWYRQQPGQSLTLIATANQGSEATYESGFVIDKFPISRPNLTFSTLTVSNMSPEDSSIYLCSVVGLFTVETQYFGPGTRLLVL.

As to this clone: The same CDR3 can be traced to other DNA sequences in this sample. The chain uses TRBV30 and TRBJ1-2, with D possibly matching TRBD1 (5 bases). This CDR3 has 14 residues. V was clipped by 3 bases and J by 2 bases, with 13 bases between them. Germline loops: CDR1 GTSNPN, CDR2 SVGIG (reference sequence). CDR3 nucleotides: TGTGCCTGGAGCCGCGGGGGATCGAACTATGGCTACACCTTC. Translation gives CAWSRGGSNYGYTF. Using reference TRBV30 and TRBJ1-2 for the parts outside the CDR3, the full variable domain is SQTIHQWPATLVQPVGSPLSLECTVEGTSNPNLYWYRQAAGRGLQLLFYSVGIGQISSEVPQNLSASRPQDRQFILSSKKLLLSDSGFYLCAWSRGGSNYGYTFGSGTRLTVV.

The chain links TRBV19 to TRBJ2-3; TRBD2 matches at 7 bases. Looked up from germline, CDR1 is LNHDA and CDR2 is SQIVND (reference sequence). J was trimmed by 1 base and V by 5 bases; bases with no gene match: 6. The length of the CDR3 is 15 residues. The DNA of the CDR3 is TGTGCCAGTAGTGCCACGGGAGGCCGCACAGATACGCAGTATTTT. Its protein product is CASSATGGRTDTQYF.